This T cell receptor beta chain was observed in a study of T cells in pancreatic ductal adenocarcinoma. The V end lost 3 bases, the J end lost 1 base, and 10 bases lay between the germline ends. The CDR3 sequence is 15 residues long. CDR1 is MNHEY, CDR2 SVGAGI, per germline. The selected patients with pancreatic ductal adenocarcinoma had surgery but no neoadjuvant therapy. Study-level points and caveats: Tumor samples had fewer productive templates and roughly 8-fold fewer unique clonotypes than blood. Mean clonality was roughly 0.1 in tumors and roughly 0.068 in blood, not significantly different. This surgical cohort overrepresents the minority presenting with early-stage disease. Tumors hold more CD45RO+ effector T cells, which may bias toward lower diversity.

Worth noting for this clone: The antigen is not known.

Profiling relied on immunoSEQ multiplex PCR, and the TCRdb table lists in-frame clones only, not all of them. The sample carries around 10,000 clones, roughly nine tenths recorded once. This receptor was identified in a human donor with pancreatic ductal adenocarcinoma. Specimen: PBMCs. The chain joins TRBV6-5 to TRBJ2-1, with D possibly being TRBD1 (6 bases). CDR3 sequence: CASSYTGSSYNEQFF. DNA for the CDR3: TGTGCCAGCAGTTATACAGGGTCTTCCTACAATGAGCAGTTCTTC.